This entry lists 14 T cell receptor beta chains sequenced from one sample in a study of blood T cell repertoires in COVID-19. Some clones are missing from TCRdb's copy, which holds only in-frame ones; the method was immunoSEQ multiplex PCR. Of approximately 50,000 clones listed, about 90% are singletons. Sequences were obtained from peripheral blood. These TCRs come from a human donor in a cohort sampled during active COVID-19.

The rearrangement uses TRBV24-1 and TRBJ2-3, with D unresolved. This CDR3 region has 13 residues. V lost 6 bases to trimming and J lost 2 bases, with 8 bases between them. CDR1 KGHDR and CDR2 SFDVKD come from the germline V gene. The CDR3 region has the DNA TGTGCCACCAGTACAGAGCACACAGATACGCAGTATTTT. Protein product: CATSTEHTDTQYF.

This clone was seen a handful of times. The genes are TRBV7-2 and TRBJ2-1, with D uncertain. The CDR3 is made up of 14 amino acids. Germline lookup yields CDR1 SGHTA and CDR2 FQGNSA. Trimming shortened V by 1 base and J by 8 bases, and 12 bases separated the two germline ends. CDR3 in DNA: TGTGCCAGCAGCTTAGATGGGCCCCTCGATGAGCAGTTCTTC. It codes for CASSLDGPLDEQFF.

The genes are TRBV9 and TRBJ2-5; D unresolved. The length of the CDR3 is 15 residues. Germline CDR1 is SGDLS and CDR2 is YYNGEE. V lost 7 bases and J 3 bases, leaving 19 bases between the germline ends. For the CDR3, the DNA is TGTGCCAGCCCCCGATCAAAATTTAGAGAAGAGACCCAGTACTTC. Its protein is CASPRSKFREETQYF.

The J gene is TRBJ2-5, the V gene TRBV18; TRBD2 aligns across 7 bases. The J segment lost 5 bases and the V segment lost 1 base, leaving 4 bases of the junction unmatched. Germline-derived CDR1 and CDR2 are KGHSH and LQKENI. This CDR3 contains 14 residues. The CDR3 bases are TGTGCCAGCTCACCACTGGGCGGGAGTGAGACCCAGTACTTC. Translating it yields CASSPLGGSETQYF. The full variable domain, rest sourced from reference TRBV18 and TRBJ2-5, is NAGVMQNPRHLVRRRGQEARLRCSPMKGHSHVYWYRQLPEEGLKFMVYLQKENIIDESGMPKERFSAEFPKEGPSILRIQQVVRGDSAAYFCASSPLGGSETQYFGPGTRLLVL.

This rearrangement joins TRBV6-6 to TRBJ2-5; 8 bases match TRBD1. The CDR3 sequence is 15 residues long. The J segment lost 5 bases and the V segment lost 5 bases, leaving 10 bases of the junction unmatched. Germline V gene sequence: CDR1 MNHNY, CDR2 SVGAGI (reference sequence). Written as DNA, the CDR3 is TGTGCCAGCAGTCCTCCCGGACAGGGAATCGAGACCCAGTACTTC. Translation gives CASSPPGQGIETQYF.

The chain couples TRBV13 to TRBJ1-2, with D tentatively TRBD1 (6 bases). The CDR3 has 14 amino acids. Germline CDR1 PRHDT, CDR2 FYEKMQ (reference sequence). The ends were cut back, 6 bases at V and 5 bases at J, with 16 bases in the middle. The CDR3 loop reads CASRRQGSTYGYTF. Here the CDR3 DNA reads TGTGCCAGCAGACGGCAGGGGTCCACTTATGGCTACACCTTC. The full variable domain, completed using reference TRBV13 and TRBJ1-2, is AAGVIQSPRHLIKEKRETATLKCYPIPRHDTVYWYQQGPGQDPQFLISFYEKMQSDKGSIPDRFSAQQFSDYHSELNMSSLELGDSALYFCASRRQGSTYGYTFGSGTRLTVV.

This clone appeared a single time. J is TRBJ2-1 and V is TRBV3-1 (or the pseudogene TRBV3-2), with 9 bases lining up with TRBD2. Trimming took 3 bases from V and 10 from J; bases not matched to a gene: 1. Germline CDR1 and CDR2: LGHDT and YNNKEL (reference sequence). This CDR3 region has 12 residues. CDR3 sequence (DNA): TGTGCCAGCAGCCATAGCGGGAGAGAGCAGTTCTTC. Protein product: CASSHSGREQFF.

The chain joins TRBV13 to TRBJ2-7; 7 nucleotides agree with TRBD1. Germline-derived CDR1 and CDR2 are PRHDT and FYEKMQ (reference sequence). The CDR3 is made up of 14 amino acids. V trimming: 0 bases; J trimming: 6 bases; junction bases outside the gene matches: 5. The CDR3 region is CASSLGKGAGEQYF. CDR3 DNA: TGTGCCAGCAGCTTAGGGAAGGGGGCGGGCGAGCAGTACTTC. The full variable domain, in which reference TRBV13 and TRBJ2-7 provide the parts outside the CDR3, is AAGVIQSPRHLIKEKRETATLKCYPIPRHDTVYWYQQGPGQDPQFLISFYEKMQSDKGSIPDRFSAQQFSDYHSELNMSSLELGDSALYFCASSLGKGAGEQYFGPGTRLTVT.

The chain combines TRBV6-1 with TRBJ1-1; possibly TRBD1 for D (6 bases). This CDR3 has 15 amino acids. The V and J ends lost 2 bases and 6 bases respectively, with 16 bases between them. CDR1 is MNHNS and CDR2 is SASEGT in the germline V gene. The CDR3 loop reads CASSETRTAVSEAFF. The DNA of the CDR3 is TGTGCCAGCAGTGAAACTAGGACAGCCGTATCTGAAGCTTTCTTT.

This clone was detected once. CDR3 protein: CASSPVRGLGTGELFF. For the CDR3, the DNA is TGTGCCAGCAGCCCGGTGCGGGGGCTAGGGACCGGGGAGCTGTTTTTT. V and J are TRBV11-2 and TRBJ2-2; D perhaps matches TRBD2 (7 bases). This CDR3 has 16 amino acids. The ends were cut back, 5 bases at V and 5 bases at J, with 18 bases in the middle. From germline, CDR1 is SGHAT and CDR2 FQNNGV.

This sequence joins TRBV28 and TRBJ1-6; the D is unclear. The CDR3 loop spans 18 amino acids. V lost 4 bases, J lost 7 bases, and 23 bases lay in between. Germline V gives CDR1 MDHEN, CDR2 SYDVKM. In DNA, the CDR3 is TGTGCCAGCAGTTCTTTCCCTGTCAGCTGGGAGGGAAATTCACCCCTCCACTTT. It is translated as CASSSFPVSWEGNSPLHF.

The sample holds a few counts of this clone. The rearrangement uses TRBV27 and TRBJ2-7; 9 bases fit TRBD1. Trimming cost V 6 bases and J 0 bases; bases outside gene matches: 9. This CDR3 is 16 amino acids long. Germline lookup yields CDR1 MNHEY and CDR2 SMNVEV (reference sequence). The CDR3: CASSFLTDRGSYEQYF. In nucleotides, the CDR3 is TGTGCCAGCAGCTTCTTAACGGACAGGGGCTCCTACGAGCAGTACTTC.

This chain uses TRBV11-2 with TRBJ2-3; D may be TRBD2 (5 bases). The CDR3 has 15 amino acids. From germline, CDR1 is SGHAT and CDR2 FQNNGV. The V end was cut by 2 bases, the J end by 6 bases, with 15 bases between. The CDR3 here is CASSLNRLASDTQYF. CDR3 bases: TGTGCCAGCAGCTTAAACCGCCTAGCATCGGATACGCAGTATTTT. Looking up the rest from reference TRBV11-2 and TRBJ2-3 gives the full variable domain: EAGVAQSPRYKIIEKRQSVAFWCNPISGHATLYWYQQILGQGPKLLIQFQNNGVVDDSQLPKDRFSAERLKGVDSTLKIQPAKLEDSAVYLCASSLNRLASDTQYFGPGTRLTVL.

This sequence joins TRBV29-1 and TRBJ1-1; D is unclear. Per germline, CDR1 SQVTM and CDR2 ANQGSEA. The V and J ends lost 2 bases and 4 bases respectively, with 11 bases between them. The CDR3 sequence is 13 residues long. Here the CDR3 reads CSVEFGPGTEAFF. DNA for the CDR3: TGCAGCGTTGAATTCGGTCCAGGCACTGAAGCTTTCTTT.